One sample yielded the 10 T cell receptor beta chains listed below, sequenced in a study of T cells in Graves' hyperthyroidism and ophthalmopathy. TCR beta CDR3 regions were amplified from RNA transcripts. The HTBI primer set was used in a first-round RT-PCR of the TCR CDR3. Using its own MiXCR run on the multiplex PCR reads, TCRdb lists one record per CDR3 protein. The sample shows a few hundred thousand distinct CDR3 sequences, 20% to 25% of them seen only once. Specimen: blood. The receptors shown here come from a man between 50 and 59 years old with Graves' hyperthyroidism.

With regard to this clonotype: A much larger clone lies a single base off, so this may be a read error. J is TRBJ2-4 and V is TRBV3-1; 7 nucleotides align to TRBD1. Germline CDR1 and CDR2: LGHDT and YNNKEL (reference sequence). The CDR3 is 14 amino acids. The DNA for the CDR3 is TGTGGCAGCAGCCAAGGCAGGGGGTTTAACATTCAGTACTTC. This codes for CGSSQGRGFNIQYF.

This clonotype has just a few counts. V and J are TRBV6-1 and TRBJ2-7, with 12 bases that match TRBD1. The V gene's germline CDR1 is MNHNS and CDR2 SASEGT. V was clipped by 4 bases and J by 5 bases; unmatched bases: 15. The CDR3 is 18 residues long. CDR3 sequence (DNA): TGTGCCAGCAGTGGAGTCCCGGGACAGGGGGCGGAATACCACGAGCAGTACTTC. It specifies CASSGVPGQGAEYHEQYF.

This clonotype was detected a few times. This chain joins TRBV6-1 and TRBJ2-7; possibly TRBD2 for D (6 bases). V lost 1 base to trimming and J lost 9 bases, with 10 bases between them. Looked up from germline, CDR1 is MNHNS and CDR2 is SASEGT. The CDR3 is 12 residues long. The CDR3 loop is CASSEDGGSQYF. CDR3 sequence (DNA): TGTGCCAGCAGTGAAGACGGGGGTTCGCAGTACTTC.

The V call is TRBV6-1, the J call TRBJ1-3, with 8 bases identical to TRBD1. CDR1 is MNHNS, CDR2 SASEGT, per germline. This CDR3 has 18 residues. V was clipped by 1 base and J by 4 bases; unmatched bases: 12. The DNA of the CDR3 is TGTGCCAGCAGTGAAGAAACCATGACAGGGGTAATAGGAAACACCATATATTTT. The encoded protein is CASSEETMTGVIGNTIYF.

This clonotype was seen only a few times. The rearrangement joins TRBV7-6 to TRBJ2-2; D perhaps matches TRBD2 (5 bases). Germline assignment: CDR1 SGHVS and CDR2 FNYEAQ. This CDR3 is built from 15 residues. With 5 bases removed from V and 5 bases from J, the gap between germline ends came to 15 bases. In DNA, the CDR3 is TGTGCCAGCAGCCCGCTGGTGGGAGAGACCGGGGAGCTGTTTTTT. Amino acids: CASSPLVGETGELFF.

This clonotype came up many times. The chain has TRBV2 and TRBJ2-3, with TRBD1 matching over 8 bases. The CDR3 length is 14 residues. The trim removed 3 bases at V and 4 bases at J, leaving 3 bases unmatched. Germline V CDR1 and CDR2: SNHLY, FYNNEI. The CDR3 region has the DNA TGTGCCAGCAGTGATGCAGGGGGCCCAGATACGCAGTATTTT. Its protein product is CASSDAGGPDTQYF. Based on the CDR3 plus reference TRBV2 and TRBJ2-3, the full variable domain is EPEVTQTPSHQVTQMGQEVILRCVPISNHLYFYWYRQILGQKVEFLVSFYNNEISEKSEIFDDQFSVERPDGSNFTLKIRSTKLEDSAMYFCASSDAGGPDTQYFGPGTRLTVL.

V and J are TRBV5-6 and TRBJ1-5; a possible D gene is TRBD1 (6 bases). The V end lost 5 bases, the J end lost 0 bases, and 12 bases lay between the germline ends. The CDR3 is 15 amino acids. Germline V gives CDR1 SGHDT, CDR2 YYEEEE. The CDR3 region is CASRWGLYSNQPQHF. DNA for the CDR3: TGTGCCAGCAGGTGGGGGCTTTATAGCAATCAGCCCCAGCATTTT.

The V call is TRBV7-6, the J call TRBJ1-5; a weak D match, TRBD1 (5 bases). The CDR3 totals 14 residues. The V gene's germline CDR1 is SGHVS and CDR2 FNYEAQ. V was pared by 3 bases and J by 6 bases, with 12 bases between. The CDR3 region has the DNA TGTGCCAGCAGCTTCAGGGCCCTCGGTCAGCCCCAGCATTTT. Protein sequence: CASSFRALGQPQHF. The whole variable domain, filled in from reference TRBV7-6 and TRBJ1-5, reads GAGVSQSPRYKVTKRGQDVALRCDPISGHVSLYWYRQALGQGPEFLTYFNYEAQQDKSGLPNDRFSAERPEGSISTLTIQRTEQRDSAMYRCASSFRALGQPQHFGDGTRLSIL.

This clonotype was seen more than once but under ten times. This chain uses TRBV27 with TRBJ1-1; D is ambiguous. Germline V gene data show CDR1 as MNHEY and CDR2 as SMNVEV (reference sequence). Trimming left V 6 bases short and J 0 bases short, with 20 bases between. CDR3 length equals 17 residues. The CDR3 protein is CASSSAGGRLMNTEAFF. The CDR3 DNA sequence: TGTGCCAGCAGCTCGGCGGGCGGCCGACTAATGAACACTGAAGCTTTCTTT.

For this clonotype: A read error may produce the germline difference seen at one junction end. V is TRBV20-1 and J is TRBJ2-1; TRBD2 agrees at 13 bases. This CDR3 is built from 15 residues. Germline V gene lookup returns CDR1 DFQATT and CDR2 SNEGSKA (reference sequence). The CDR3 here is CSAIWTSGRPNERFF. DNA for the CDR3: TGCAGTGCTATTTGGACTAGCGGGAGACCCAATGAGCGGTTCTTC.